These 24 T cell receptor beta chains were sequenced from one sample in a study of cytomegalovirus exposure and HLA in healthy donors. In the PCR, 60 Vbeta and 13 Jbeta primers were used. TCRdb's table, derived via immunoSEQ multiplex PCR, lists solely in-frame clones and lacks some. The data hold roughly 100,000 clones, with about 62% observed a single time. Material for sequencing was PBMCs. Receptors originate from a human donor in good health.

The chain joins TRBV19 to TRBJ2-3; D is unclear. The V gene lost 3 bases and the J gene lost 2 bases, with 6 bases spanning the gap. There are 13 residues in the CDR3. Germline values: CDR1 LNHDA, CDR2 SQIVND (reference sequence). The CDR3 reads CASSMVYTDTQYF. The CDR3 DNA reads TGTGCCAGTAGTATGGTCTACACAGATACGCAGTATTTT.

This chain links TRBV11-3 with TRBJ2-1; 9 bases are a match to TRBD2. V shed 2 bases and J 1 base; nucleotides not matched to a gene: 12. The CDR3 runs to 19 residues. The V gene's germline CDR1 is SGHNT and CDR2 YENEEA. CDR3 in DNA: TGTGCCAGCAGCTTATCCCCCCCTATAGCGGGAGTGTCCTACAATGAGCAGTTCTTC. Amino acids: CASSLSPPIAGVSYNEQFF. The whole variable domain, filled in from reference TRBV11-3 and TRBJ2-1, reads EAGVVQSPRYKIIEKKQPVAFWCNPISGHNTLYWYLQNLGQGPELLIRYENEEAVDDSQLPKDRFSAERLKGVDSTLKIQPAELGDSAVYLCASSLSPPIAGVSYNEQFFGPGTRLTVL.

This chain joins TRBV5-1 and TRBJ2-5; tentatively, D is TRBD1 (6 bases). Germline loops: CDR1 SGHRS, CDR2 YFSETQ. This CDR3 has 15 residues. V was clipped by 5 bases and J by 5 bases, with 19 bases between them. The CDR3 DNA is TGCGCCAGCAGAAAGACAGGAGGTAGTCTGGAGACCCAGTACTTC. Residues: CASRKTGGSLETQYF.

This clone appeared a single time. The V gene is TRBV30, the J gene TRBJ1-1; TRBD1 agrees at 8 bases. Germline V gives CDR1 GTSNPN, CDR2 SVGIG (reference sequence). The V gene end was trimmed by 2 bases and the J gene end by 1 base; junction bases not matched to a gene: 6. The CDR3 is 15 amino acids. The CDR3 loop is CAWSPRGQGNTEAFF. CDR3 nucleotide sequence: TGTGCCTGGAGTCCACGAGGACAGGGGAACACTGAAGCTTTCTTT.

This chain connects TRBV7-9 to TRBJ1-4; D perhaps matches TRBD1 (5 bases). Germline CDR1 reads SEHNR; CDR2 reads FQNEAQ (reference sequence). The CDR3 contains 17 residues. Trimming took 1 base from V and 3 from J, leaving 15 bases between them. This chain's CDR3 is CASSLGSGRVPNEKLFF. In nucleotides, the CDR3 is TGTGCCAGCAGCTTAGGGTCGGGCAGGGTCCCTAATGAAAAACTGTTTTTT. The complete variable domain, with remaining parts taken from reference TRBV7-9 and TRBJ1-4, reads DTGVSQNPRHKITKRGQNVTFRCDPISEHNRLYWYRQTLGQGPEFLTYFQNEAQLEKSRLLSDRFSAERPKGSFSTLEIQRTEQGDSAMYLCASSLGSGRVPNEKLFFGSGTQLSVL.

This clone turned up a few times. The genes are TRBV30 and TRBJ2-7, with TRBD2 matching over 12 bases. The V gene's germline CDR1 is GTSNPN and CDR2 SVGIG (reference sequence). Trimming cost V 6 bases and J 7 bases; bases outside gene matches: 7. The CDR3 loop spans 13 amino acids. CDR3 residues: CACTGTSGREQYF. CDR3 sequence (DNA): TGTGCCTGTACCGGGACTAGCGGGCGTGAGCAGTACTTC.

The chain employs TRBV5-4 and TRBJ1-1, with D maybe TRBD1 (5 bases). Germline assignment: CDR1 SGHNT and CDR2 YYREEE (reference sequence). This CDR3 is built from 15 residues. V shed 2 bases and J shed 4 bases, with 15 bases lying between them. CDR3 amino acids: CASSFGGTASTEAFF. DNA for the CDR3: TGTGCCAGCAGCTTTGGGGGGACGGCGAGCACTGAAGCTTTCTTT.

The chain employs TRBV11-3 and TRBJ2-7, with D possibly being TRBD2 (6 bases). CDR1 is SGHNT, CDR2 YENEEA, per germline. CDR3 size: 13 residues. Between the trimmed V and J ends, which lost 1 base and 4 bases, there was a span of 8 bases. The CDR3 is CASSLGEAYEQYF. CDR3 bases: TGTGCCAGCAGCTTAGGGGAGGCTTACGAGCAGTACTTC.

The chain combines TRBV30 with TRBJ2-6, with no clear D. CDR1 GTSNPN and CDR2 SVGIG come from the germline V gene (reference sequence). CDR3 length equals 16 residues. Deletions cut 4 bases from V and 0 bases from J, with 13 bases between. CDR3 bases: TGTGCCTGGAAAAACTACGATCGCTCTGGGGCCAACGTCCTGACTTTC. Residues: CAWKNYDRSGANVLTF.

This chain connects TRBV6-5 to TRBJ2-7, with TRBD2 matching over 7 bases. After removal of 7 bases from V and 0 bases from J, the junction contained 6 bases not matched to a gene. Germline V lookup: CDR1 MNHEY, CDR2 SVGAGI. The CDR3 sequence is 14 residues long. The CDR3 DNA follows: TGTGCCAGCAAAGGTGGGAGGGCCTCCTACGAGCAGTACTTC. This sequence encodes CASKGGRASYEQYF.

The chain joins TRBV11-2 to TRBJ2-1; 11 nucleotides agree with TRBD2. The CDR3 extends over 15 amino acids. Germline trimming cut 1 base from V and 5 bases from J; bases unmatched to any gene: 1. CDR1 and CDR2 from the germline V gene are SGHAT and FQNNGV. CDR3 DNA: TGTGCCAGCAGCTTAGTGGGACTAGCGGACAATGAGCAGTTCTTC. This translates into CASSLVGLADNEQFF.

This clone has more than one count but fewer than ten. This chain links TRBV5-4 with TRBJ2-5; no reliable D call. V shed 1 base and J shed 5 bases, with 12 bases lying between them. CDR1 SGHNT and CDR2 YYREEE come from the germline V gene (reference sequence). There are 14 residues in the CDR3. CDR3 in amino acids: CASSLLGLEETQYF. The CDR3 nucleotides read TGTGCCAGCAGCTTGTTGGGTCTGGAGGAGACCCAGTACTTC.

The rearrangement joins TRBV7-8 to TRBJ2-7; maybe TRBD2 (6 bases). Germline CDR1 is SGHVS and CDR2 is FQNEAQ. Trimming stripped 6 bases from V and 4 bases from J, with 13 bases between. This CDR3 has 13 amino acids. CDR3 nucleotides: TGTGCCAGCAGTCCCGACGGGAGTTACGAGCAGTACTTC. It translates to CASSPDGSYEQYF.

The genes are TRBV4-2 and TRBJ2-3; weak D call: TRBD2 (6 bases). Germline V gives CDR1 LGHNA, CDR2 YNFKEQ. V was clipped by 3 bases and J by 4 bases, with 14 bases between them. This CDR3 region has 15 residues. CDR3 in DNA: TGTGCCAGCAGCCAGTTTTCGTGGAGGGCAGATACGCAGTATTTT. Translated: CASSQFSWRADTQYF.

This rearrangement joins TRBV13 to TRBJ1-2, with TRBD1 matching over 9 bases. V gave up 5 bases and J gave up 1 base; unmatched junction bases: 2. The CDR3 runs 14 residues. Germline V gene sequence: CDR1 PRHDT, CDR2 FYEKMQ (reference sequence). The CDR3 loop reads CASSTGGVNYGYTF. In DNA, the CDR3 is TGTGCCAGCAGCACAGGGGGCGTTAACTATGGCTACACCTTC. The whole variable domain, filled in from reference TRBV13 and TRBJ1-2, reads AAGVIQSPRHLIKEKRETATLKCYPIPRHDTVYWYQQGPGQDPQFLISFYEKMQSDKGSIPDRFSAQQFSDYHSELNMSSLELGDSALYFCASSTGGVNYGYTFGSGTRLTVV.

This chain links TRBV19 with TRBJ1-2, with TRBD1 matching 8 bases. Germline values: CDR1 LNHDA, CDR2 SQIVND (reference sequence). The CDR3 runs 16 residues. Trimming cost V 3 bases and J 7 bases; bases outside gene matches: 13. CDR3 in amino acids: CASSIPNLDRVGGYTF. The CDR3 DNA reads TGTGCCAGTAGTATCCCTAATCTGGACAGGGTTGGTGGCTACACCTTC.

This chain uses TRBV4-1 with TRBJ1-5; the match to TRBD1 covers 12 bases. Germline V lookup: CDR1 MGHRA, CDR2 YSYEKL. With 1 base clipped from V and 7 bases from J, the junction kept 5 bases outside the gene matches. The CDR3 contains 16 residues. CDR3 residues: CASSQVGQGAGQPQHF. Here the CDR3 DNA reads TGCGCCAGCAGCCAAGTGGGACAGGGGGCCGGACAGCCCCAGCATTTT.

The chain uses TRBV6-5 and TRBJ2-7; a weak D match, TRBD2 (6 bases). Trimming pared 7 bases from V and 3 bases from J, leaving 10 bases between. The germline V gene has CDR1 MNHEY and CDR2 SVGAGI. This CDR3 is 12 amino acids long. This CDR3 reads CASTGTYYEQYF. DNA for the CDR3: TGTGCCAGCACCGGGACTTACTACGAGCAGTACTTC.

The chain has TRBV5-1 and TRBJ1-2, with 7 nucleotides matching TRBD1. The CDR3 consists of 13 residues. CDR1 and CDR2 (germline): SGHRS, YFSETQ. The trim removed 5 bases at V and 3 bases at J, leaving 4 bases unmatched. DNA of the CDR3: TGCGCCAGCAGTTACGGACAGGACTATGGCTACACCTTC. Its translation is CASSYGQDYGYTF. Using reference TRBV5-1 and TRBJ1-2 for the parts outside the CDR3, the full variable domain is KAGVTQTPRYLIKTRGQQVTLSCSPISGHRSVSWYQQTPGQGLQFLFEYFSETQRNKGNFPGRFSGRQFSNSRSEMNVSTLELGDSALYLCASSYGQDYGYTFGSGTRLTVV.

The genes are TRBV30 and TRBJ2-2; D remains unclear. The CDR3 consists of 17 residues. V was cut by 2 bases and J by 0 bases, with 16 bases left in between. Looked up from germline, CDR1 is GTSNPN and CDR2 is SVGIG (reference sequence). CDR3 coding DNA: TGTGCCTGGAGTCGCCCACGAACAACAGCGAACACCGGGGAGCTGTTTTTT. It translates to CAWSRPRTTANTGELFF.

This clone was seen a few times. This rearrangement joins TRBV6-5 to TRBJ2-3, with 8 bases matching TRBD2. V shed 2 bases and J 1 base; nucleotides not matched to a gene: 2. There are 15 residues in the CDR3. CDR1 and CDR2 (germline): MNHEY, SVGAGI. The CDR3 loop reads CASSYGTSRTDTQYF. CDR3 nucleotide sequence: TGTGCCAGCAGTTACGGGACTAGTCGCACAGATACGCAGTATTTT.

This chain connects TRBV2 to TRBJ2-7; 9 bases fit TRBD2. V dropped 6 bases and J dropped 5; count of bases not matched to a gene: 20. In germline, CDR1 is SNHLY, CDR2 FYNNEI. The CDR3 sequence is 18 residues long. The CDR3 sequence: CASSRRIGPSGNPHEQYF. CDR3 nucleotide sequence: TGTGCCAGCAGCCGAAGGATAGGTCCTAGCGGGAACCCCCACGAGCAGTACTTC.

The genes are TRBV11-2 and TRBJ2-7, with D hard to call. Trimming cost V 5 bases and J 0 bases, with 11 bases left between them. Looked up from germline, CDR1 is SGHAT and CDR2 is FQNNGV. There are 14 residues in the CDR3. The CDR3: CASSATLSSYEQYF. The CDR3 nucleotides read TGTGCCAGCAGCGCCACTCTTAGCTCCTACGAGCAGTACTTC.

On this clone itself: The identical CDR3 is also encoded by other nucleotide sequences in the sample. This chain joins TRBV5-1 and TRBJ2-7; D gene uncertain. In germline, CDR1 is SGHRS, CDR2 YFSETQ. The CDR3 is made up of 13 amino acids. V was trimmed by 1 base and J by 3 bases, leaving 8 bases between them. The CDR3 sequence: CASSLIVSYEQYF. DNA for the CDR3: TGCGCCAGCAGCTTGATTGTGAGCTACGAGCAGTACTTC.